This is a list of T cell receptor beta chains from one sample in a study of shared clonotypes between healthy human individuals. TCRdb's copy holds only in-frame clones and misses some; the assay was immunoSEQ multiplex PCR. The table lists 550,000 to 650,000 clones, roughly 95% of them singletons, with around 0.1% in the top ten. Specimen: naive CD8+ T cells sorted from blood. The receptors originated from a woman aged 25 to 45 in good health. The CDR3 runs from the conserved cysteine through the conserved F or W. Each record gives: D gene, V gene, J gene, CDR3 protein, CDR3 DNA. The D gene is left open where the match is weak.

-	TRBV6-5	TRBJ2-2	CASSYTGESTGELFF	TGTGCCAGCAGTTATACCGGGGAATCCACCGGGGAGCTGTTTTTT
-	TRBV19	TRBJ2-7	CASSPGAGWDEQYF	TGTGCCAGTAGTCCAGGGGCCGGATGGGACGAGCAGTACTTC
TRBD2	TRBV5-6	TRBJ2-7	CASEVWASGAYEQYF	TGTGCCAGCGAGGTTTGGGCTAGCGGGGCCTACGAGCAGTACTTC
-	TRBV6-5	TRBJ2-7	CASSYDQGYEQYF	TGTGCCAGCAGTTACGACCAGGGCTACGAGCAGTACTTC
-	TRBV28	TRBJ2-3	CASSTIRIAQYF	TGTGCCAGCAGTACCATTAGGATCGCGCAGTATTTT
TRBD1	TRBV19	TRBJ1-1	CASSISGGLNTEAFF	TGTGCCAGTAGTATTTCAGGGGGCCTGAACACTGAAGCTTTCTTT
-	TRBV6-4	TRBJ2-2	CASKSSVGTGELFF	TGTGCCAGCAAATCTAGCGTGGGCACCGGGGAGCTGTTTTTT
-	TRBV5-4	TRBJ1-1	CASSLETSDAEAFF	TGTGCCAGCAGTCTTGAGACGTCCGACGCTGAAGCTTTCTTT
-	TRBV6-5	TRBJ1-5	CASSYGVGGGQPQHF	TGTGCCAGCAGTTACGGGGTTGGGGGTGGGCAGCCCCAGCATTTT
-	TRBV2	TRBJ1-1	CASSETLAPKRTEAFF	TGTGCCAGCAGTGAAACTTTGGCCCCCAAGCGGACTGAAGCTTTCTTT
-	TRBV4-2	TRBJ2-1	CASSQVPSSYNEQFF	TGTGCCAGCAGCCAAGTCCCCAGCTCCTACAATGAGCAGTTCTTC
TRBD1	TRBV6-1	TRBJ1-4	CASSEYGTVIRKLFF	TGTGCCAGCAGTGAATACGGGACAGTCATTCGAAAACTGTTTTTT